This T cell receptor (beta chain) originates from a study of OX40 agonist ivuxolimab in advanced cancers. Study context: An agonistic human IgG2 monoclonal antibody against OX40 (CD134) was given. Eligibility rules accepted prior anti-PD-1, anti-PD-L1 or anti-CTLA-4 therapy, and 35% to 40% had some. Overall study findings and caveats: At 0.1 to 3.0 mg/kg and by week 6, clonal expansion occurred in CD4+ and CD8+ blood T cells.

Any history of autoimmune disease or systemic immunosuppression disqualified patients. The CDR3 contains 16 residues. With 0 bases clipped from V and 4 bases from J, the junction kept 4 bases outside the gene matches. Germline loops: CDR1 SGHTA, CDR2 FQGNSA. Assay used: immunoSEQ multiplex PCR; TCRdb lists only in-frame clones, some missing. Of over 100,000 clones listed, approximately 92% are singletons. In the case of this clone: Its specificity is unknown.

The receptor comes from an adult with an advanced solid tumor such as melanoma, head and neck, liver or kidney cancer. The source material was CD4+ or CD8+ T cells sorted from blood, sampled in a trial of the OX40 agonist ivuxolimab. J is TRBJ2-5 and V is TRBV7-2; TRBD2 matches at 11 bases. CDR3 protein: CASSLALAGGVETQYF. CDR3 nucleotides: TGTGCCAGCAGCTTAGCGTTAGCGGGGGGGGTAGAGACCCAGTACTTC.